Presented here are 29 T cell receptor beta chains from one specimen sequenced in a study of cytomegalovirus exposure and HLA in healthy donors. Clones were sequenced by immunoSEQ multiplex PCR, and TCRdb holds only the in-frame ones, with some missing. The sample consists of roughly 90,000 clones, 85% of them appearing once. The specimen was PBMCs. The receptors derive from a man between 18 and 35 years old in good health and CMV-seropositive.

This chain joins TRBV4-1 and TRBJ2-7, with a tentative D call TRBD1 (6 bases). Per the germline V gene, CDR1 is MGHRA and CDR2 is YSYEKL. Trimming left V 2 bases short and J 2 bases short, with 10 bases between. The CDR3 consists of 14 residues. The CDR3 coding sequence is TGCGCCAGCAGCCAATCGTCAGGGGCCTACGAGCAGTACTTC. It specifies CASSQSSGAYEQYF.

The gene calls are TRBV10-1 and TRBJ2-3; 7 bases are shared with TRBD1. The length of the CDR3 is 14 residues. V lost 2 bases, J lost 4 bases, and 3 bases stayed unmatched. Germline CDR1 and CDR2: WNHNN and SYGVQD (reference sequence). CDR3 DNA: TGCGCCAGCAGTGAGACAGGGGTCGCAGATACGCAGTATTTT. Its translation: CASSETGVADTQYF.

The chain is built from TRBV5-1 and TRBJ2-1, with 13 nucleotides matching TRBD2. Germline V gene data show CDR1 as SGHRS and CDR2 as YFSETQ. V was clipped by 9 bases and J by 6 bases; unmatched bases: 9. The CDR3 is 15 residues long. In DNA form, the CDR3 reads TGCGCCACCAATCAACTAGCGGGAGGGACCAATGAGCAGTTCTTC. It yields the protein CATNQLAGGTNEQFF.

The rearrangement links TRBV4-1 to TRBJ2-1, with 8 bases fitting TRBD1. This CDR3 region has 16 residues. Germline-derived CDR1 and CDR2 are MGHRA and YSYEKL. Losses at the gene ends were 3 bases for V and 1 base for J; bases not matched to a gene: 5. Written as DNA, the CDR3 is TGCGCCAGCAGCCAGGGACAGGCCCAGTCCTACAATGAGCAGTTCTTC. Its translation is CASSQGQAQSYNEQFF.

The V gene is TRBV5-4, the J gene TRBJ1-1; 8 bases fit TRBD1. The CDR3 sequence is 14 residues long. J was trimmed by 1 base and V by 4 bases; bases with no gene match: 3. CDR1 and CDR2 (germline): SGHNT, YYREEE (reference sequence). CDR3 DNA: TGTGCCAGCAGCCACGACAGGGGGAACACTGAAGCTTTCTTT. Translation gives CASSHDRGNTEAFF.

The chain has TRBV30 and TRBJ2-7, with 7 bases fitting TRBD1. V trimming: 6 bases; J trimming: 4 bases; junction bases outside the gene matches: 6. Per the germline V gene, CDR1 is GTSNPN and CDR2 is SVGIG (reference sequence). The CDR3 totals 12 residues. This CDR3 reads CACTGQYYEQYV. CDR3 coding DNA: TGTGCCTGCACGGGACAGTATTACGAGCAGTACGTC.

The rearrangement joins TRBV7-6 to TRBJ2-7; 11 bases line up with TRBD2. The CDR3 is 15 residues long. CDR1 and CDR2 (germline): SGHVS, FNYEAQ. Unmatched junction bases numbered 4, after V lost 6 bases and J lost 0 bases. CDR3 sequence (DNA): TGTGCCAGCAGGCAGACTAGCGGGGCCTCCTACGAGCAGTACTTC. Translated, it gives CASRQTSGASYEQYF. The variable domain in full, completed from reference TRBV7-6 and TRBJ2-7, reads GAGVSQSPRYKVTKRGQDVALRCDPISGHVSLYWYRQALGQGPEFLTYFNYEAQQDKSGLPNDRFSAERPEGSISTLTIQRTEQRDSAMYRCASRQTSGASYEQYFGPGTRLTVT.

The chain joins TRBV5-5 to TRBJ1-3; D is unresolved. Per the germline V gene, CDR1 is SGHKS and CDR2 is YYEKEE (reference sequence). This CDR3 region has 15 residues. V was cut by 2 bases and J by 0 bases, with 9 bases left in between. The CDR3 here is CASSFGTISGNTIYF. In nucleotides, the CDR3 is TGTGCCAGCAGCTTCGGAACTATCTCTGGAAACACCATATATTTT.

V is TRBV7-9 and J is TRBJ1-2; 9 bases agree with TRBD1. Germline CDR1 and CDR2: SEHNR and FQNEAQ (reference sequence). This CDR3 has 13 amino acids. The junction had 4 bases not matched to a gene; V was cut back by 5 bases and J by 6 bases. The CDR3 sequence is CASSLDRGNGYTF. Here the CDR3 DNA reads TGTGCCAGCAGCCTGGACAGGGGAAATGGCTACACCTTC.

CDR3: CASSSTPWSSYNEQFF. The CDR3 region has the DNA TGTGCCAGCAGCTCTACCCCGTGGTCCTCCTACAATGAGCAGTTCTTC. The chain combines TRBV28 with TRBJ2-1, with D uncertain. Looked up from germline, CDR1 is MDHEN and CDR2 is SYDVKM. V lost 6 bases and J lost 0, with 15 bases in between. The CDR3 is made up of 16 amino acids.

The rearrangement joins TRBV28 to TRBJ2-2; D is perhaps TRBD2 (6 bases). V dropped 10 bases and J dropped 3 bases, with 15 bases sitting between them. The CDR3 loop spans 14 amino acids. Germline CDR1 reads MDHEN; CDR2 reads SYDVKM. CDR3 loop: CATKRGKYTGELFF. CDR3 DNA sequence: TGTGCCACCAAGCGCGGGAAGTACACCGGGGAGCTGTTTTTT.

This clone was seen just once. The V call is TRBV5-1, the J call TRBJ2-7, with a tentative D call TRBD2 (5 bases). Germline loops: CDR1 SGHRS, CDR2 YFSETQ. V gave up 4 bases and J gave up 6 bases, with 14 bases separating them. The CDR3 loop spans 13 amino acids. As DNA, the CDR3 is TGCGCCAGCAGCGCGGACTGGGGATCCGAGCAGTACTTC. Its translation is CASSADWGSEQYF.

This rearrangement joins TRBV6-6 to TRBJ2-7; D is undetermined. The CDR3 spans 13 residues. From germline, CDR1 is MNHNY and CDR2 SVGAGI (reference sequence). V shed 2 bases and J shed 5 bases, with 10 bases lying between them. CDR3 DNA sequence: TGTGCCAGCAGTTACCGAGGTACGAACGAGCAGTACTTC. It yields the protein CASSYRGTNEQYF.

The V and J genes are TRBV27 and TRBJ1-1, with D unclear. CDR1 is MNHEY and CDR2 is SMNVEV in the germline V gene (reference sequence). The CDR3 sequence is 14 residues long. The V end lost 2 bases, the J end lost 0 bases, and 7 bases lay between the germline ends. The CDR3 nucleotides read TGTGCCAGCAGTTTACAGGCTGTGAACACTGAAGCTTTCTTT. It encodes CASSLQAVNTEAFF.

The chain employs TRBV19 and TRBJ1-1; 10 nucleotides agree with TRBD1. CDR3 length: 14 amino acids. The V segment lost 8 bases and the J segment 0 bases; nucleotides outside the gene matches: 3. Germline lookup yields CDR1 LNHDA and CDR2 SQIVND (reference sequence). As DNA, the CDR3 is TGTGCCAGTGAAGACAGGGGGCTGAACACTGAAGCTTTCTTT. It translates to CASEDRGLNTEAFF.

The V gene is TRBV7-6, the J gene TRBJ2-2, with 10 bases fitting TRBD2. CDR1 SGHVS and CDR2 FNYEAQ come from the germline V gene. V lost 6 bases and J lost 1; bases outside the gene matches: 5. The CDR3 sequence is 16 residues long. The CDR3 loop reads CASRLAGNLNTGELFF. The DNA for the CDR3 is TGTGCCAGCAGACTAGCGGGAAACCTGAACACCGGGGAGCTGTTTTTT.

The chain is built from TRBV6-5 and TRBJ2-7; D remains unclear. V gave up 6 bases and J gave up 2 bases, with 14 bases separating them. This CDR3 has 14 amino acids. Germline CDR1 reads MNHEY; CDR2 reads SVGAGI. CDR3 sequence (DNA): TGTGCCAGCAGCCGCCGAGAGGTGCCCTACGAGCAGTACTTC. Amino acids: CASSRREVPYEQYF.

This chain uses TRBV5-1 with TRBJ2-7; D is perhaps TRBD1 (6 bases). The CDR3 runs 13 residues. Per the germline V gene, CDR1 is SGHRS and CDR2 is YFSETQ. V lost 0 bases and J 4 bases, leaving 8 bases between the germline ends. CDR3 region: CASSLDRDYEQYV. The DNA of the CDR3 is TGCGCCAGCAGCTTGGACAGGGATTACGAGCAGTACGTC.

The chain carries TRBV2 and TRBJ1-3, with TRBD1 matching 8 bases. Per the germline V gene, CDR1 is SNHLY and CDR2 is FYNNEI. The CDR3 is 15 amino acids. The J segment lost 5 bases and the V segment lost 5 bases, leaving 8 bases of the junction unmatched. CDR3 nucleotides: TGTGCCAGCAGTACAGGGGGGTCGAGTAGAAACACCATATATTTT. This translates into CASSTGGSSRNTIYF.

The chain recombines TRBV7-9 with TRBJ2-1, with D uncertain. The CDR3 covers 16 residues. The germline V and J ends were trimmed by 0 bases and 0 bases, with 9 bases remaining between them. Germline V CDR1 and CDR2: SEHNR, FQNEAQ (reference sequence). This CDR3 reads CASSLARLSSYNEQFF. The CDR3 bases are TGTGCCAGCAGCTTAGCGCGTTTGAGCTCCTACAATGAGCAGTTCTTC.

This chain joins TRBV6-5 and TRBJ1-2, with 7 positions matching TRBD1. Trimming took 3 bases from V and 1 from J; bases not matched to a gene: 8. The length of the CDR3 is 16 residues. CDR1 is MNHEY, CDR2 SVGAGI, per germline. CDR3: CASSYTTGRLNYGYTF. CDR3 DNA sequence: TGTGCCAGCAGTTATACGACAGGGCGACTTAACTATGGCTACACCTTC.

This clone was seen a few times. This chain uses TRBV6-1 with TRBJ2-3, with 7 bases identical to TRBD2. The CDR3 covers 14 residues. Losses at the gene ends were 4 bases for V and 3 bases for J; bases not matched to a gene: 4. Germline CDR1 MNHNS, CDR2 SASEGT. The CDR3: CASSASGNTDTQYF. In DNA form, the CDR3 reads TGTGCCAGCAGTGCCAGCGGGAATACAGATACGCAGTATTTT.

The rearrangement joins TRBV2 to TRBJ2-7; TRBD1 might be the D (5 bases). CDR1 is SNHLY and CDR2 is FYNNEI in the germline V gene. Trimming took off 6 bases at V and 10 bases at J, with 13 bases between the two ends. CDR3 length: 11 amino acids. The CDR3 loop is CASRVVRGQYF. In nucleotides, the CDR3 is TGTGCCAGCAGGGTCGTAAGGGGACAGTACTTC.

The CDR3 region has the DNA TGTGCCAGCAGTTTAACTAGCGGGAGGGCAGATACGCAGTATTTT. Translation: CASSLTSGRADTQYF. The genes are TRBV2 and TRBJ2-3, with 13 bases lining up with TRBD2. CDR3 length equals 15 residues. The germline gives CDR1 SNHLY, CDR2 FYNNEI. The V and J ends lost 5 bases and 4 bases, in that order; junction bases with no gene match: 3. Complete variable domain (other parts from reference TRBV2 and TRBJ2-3): EPEVTQTPSHQVTQMGQEVILRCVPISNHLYFYWYRQILGQKVEFLVSFYNNEISEKSEIFDDQFSVERPDGSNFTLKIRSTKLEDSAMYFCASSLTSGRADTQYFGPGTRLTVL.

The table lists this clone with a count of one. J is TRBJ2-1 and V is TRBV15, with D tentatively TRBD1 (5 bases). CDR1 is LNHNV and CDR2 is YYDKDF in the germline V gene (reference sequence). This CDR3 is built from 15 residues. V was cut by 1 base and J by 5 bases, with 12 bases left in between. The CDR3 bases are TGTGCCACCAGCAGAGGCCAGGGATTGGACAATGAGCAGTTCTTC. Residues: CATSRGQGLDNEQFF.

The CDR3 sequence: CASSLDPPRQGTNEKLFF. CDR3 in DNA: TGTGCCAGCAGCTTAGATCCTCCTCGACAGGGGACTAATGAAAAACTGTTTTTT. The genes are TRBV11-2 and TRBJ1-4; TRBD1 matches at 8 bases. Germline CDR1 reads SGHAT; CDR2 reads FQNNGV. V shed 0 bases and J 2 bases; nucleotides not matched to a gene: 8. This CDR3 spans 18 amino acids.

CDR3 in amino acids: CASSQDPAGALGPQHF. CDR3 coding DNA: TGCGCCAGCAGCCAAGATCCGGCAGGGGCCCTGGGCCCCCAGCATTTT. The V call is TRBV4-1, the J call TRBJ1-5; possibly TRBD1 for D (6 bases). The CDR3 is made up of 16 amino acids. Per germline, CDR1 MGHRA and CDR2 YSYEKL. Trimming left V 0 bases short and J 10 bases short, with 19 bases between.

The gene calls are TRBV5-1 and TRBJ2-2; possibly TRBD1 for D (5 bases). Deletions cut 3 bases from V and 2 bases from J, with 11 bases between. Germline assignment: CDR1 SGHRS and CDR2 YFSETQ. The CDR3 contains 15 residues. The CDR3 nucleotides are TGCGCCAGCAGCTGGACACCCGTCAACACCGGGGAGCTGTTTTTT. Translated: CASSWTPVNTGELFF.

This clone showed up just a few times. The chain links TRBV28 to TRBJ2-5, with D possibly TRBD1 on 6 matching bases. Germline values: CDR1 MDHEN, CDR2 SYDVKM. The ends were cut back, 2 bases at V and 4 bases at J, with 17 bases in the middle. The CDR3 contains 16 residues. CDR3 nucleotide sequence: TGTGCCAGCAGTTTAATAGGGCAGGGGAGTTTAGAGACCCAGTACTTC. Its protein is CASSLIGQGSLETQYF.